This T cell receptor (beta chain) is from a study of T-cell reconstitution after alpha-beta-depleted transplantation in children. The ends were cut back, 4 bases at V and 7 bases at J, with 14 bases in the middle. The CDR3 consists of 13 residues. The V gene's germline CDR1 is SGDLS and CDR2 YYNGEE. This clonotype was seen only a few times. Unique molecular identifiers were incorporated when the TCRbeta library was constructed. One entry per CDR3 protein results from TCRdb running MiXCR on the PCR reads. The sample includes some 390,000 distinct CDR3 sequences, around 21% of them seen just once. The source is a human donor who donated a stem cell graft to a child with acute myeloid leukemia. The J gene is TRBJ2-5, the V gene TRBV9, with D possibly called TRBD1 or TRBD2 (5 bases each). The sequencing here drew on PBMCs from the stem cell graft donor, taken from the stem cell graft. For the CDR3, the DNA is TGTGCCAGCAGCTACAGCAATGGGGGGACCCAGTACTTC. Translated: CASSYSNGGTQYF.